This TCR beta chain was documented in a study of OX40 agonist ivuxolimab in advanced cancers. Looking at the study overall: Ivuxolimab was an agonistic, fully human IgG2 monoclonal antibody directed against OX40 (CD134), a costimulatory receptor. Intravenous ivuxolimab was administered to patients every 2 weeks at six dose levels: 0.01, 0.1, 0.3, 1.5, 3 and 10 mg/kg. Among the approximately 54 dose-escalation patients, some 20 had hepatocellular carcinoma, about 15 melanoma, 9 renal cell carcinoma and 9 head and neck cancer. A male proportion of roughly 85% and a mean age of approximately 55 years, ranging from 23 to 79, were recorded for the dose-escalation cohort. Prior anti-PD-1, anti-PD-L1 or anti-CTLA-4 therapy was permitted, and approximately 41% of dose-escalation patients had received checkpoint inhibitors. Partial responses occurred in three dose-escalation patients, of whom one had hepatocellular carcinoma and two had cutaneous melanoma. The purpose of peripheral TCRbeta sequencing was to test whether ivuxolimab changed TCR sequence diversity and led to clonal T-cell expansion. The paper covers the monotherapy dose-escalation part of the phase I ivuxolimab trial, which included N of about 50 patients.

The germline V gene encodes CDR1 MNHNY and CDR2 SVGAGI (reference sequence). Trimmed from V: 5 bases; trimmed from J: 6 bases; junction bases lacking a gene match: 6. From the cysteine through the phenylalanine, the CDR3 covers 14 amino acids. Only the CDR3 DNA is retained, 42 bases long and in frame from the first base. Findings and caveats that apply to the study as a whole: Low levels of normalized T-cell clonal expansion were also shown by some nonresponding patients. At doses of 0.1 to 3.0 mg/kg, clonal expansion of both CD4+ and CD8+ T cells in blood was seen between baseline and week 6. On average, CD8+ T cells showed more expanded clones than CD4+ T cells after ivuxolimab. Partial responders in the 0.1-3.0 mg/kg groups had among the lowest normalized peripheral clonal expansion, especially among CD8+ T cells. The antigen specificity of the peripheral T cells that underwent clonal expansion was not determined.

The trial excluded patients who had a history of autoimmune disease or were on systemic immunosuppression. Peripheral blood for TCR sequencing was collected from all dose cohorts at baseline, on cycle 4 day 1, and on cycle 7 day 1. The samples were taken from a phase I, first-in-human, multicenter, open-label dose-escalation trial of ivuxolimab. The trial enrolled adults with locally advanced or metastatic head and neck squamous cell, hepatocellular, melanoma or renal cell carcinoma. Before TCR sequencing, CD4+ T cells and CD8+ T cells were sorted from peripheral blood as separate populations. As to this clone: No antigen is known for it. No clone much larger than this one lies a single base away; base qualities are absent.

For sequencing of the TCRbeta CDR3 region, genomic DNA was extracted from the sorted cells. The immunoSEQ Assay was used for sequencing of TCRbeta CDR3 regions. TCRdb mirrors the immuneACCESS table, restricted to in-frame sequences. Some clones are absent from its copies; in checked studies, under half trace to an unresolved V gene, and the reason for the others is unknown. Present in this sample are 65,000 to 80,000 clones, roughly 90% of which were seen just once. The top ten clones comprise about 11% of the sample. The specimen comprised CD4+ or CD8+ T cells sorted from blood, sampled in a trial of the OX40 agonist ivuxolimab. This TCR derives from an adult with an advanced solid tumor such as melanoma, head and neck, liver or kidney cancer. This chain joins TRBV6-6 to TRBJ1-5; 8 junctional bases match TRBD1. The CDR3 protein: CASSRQGLGQPQHF. The DNA reads as follows: TGTGCCAGCAGTCGACAGGGGCTCGGTCAGCCCCAGCATTTT.